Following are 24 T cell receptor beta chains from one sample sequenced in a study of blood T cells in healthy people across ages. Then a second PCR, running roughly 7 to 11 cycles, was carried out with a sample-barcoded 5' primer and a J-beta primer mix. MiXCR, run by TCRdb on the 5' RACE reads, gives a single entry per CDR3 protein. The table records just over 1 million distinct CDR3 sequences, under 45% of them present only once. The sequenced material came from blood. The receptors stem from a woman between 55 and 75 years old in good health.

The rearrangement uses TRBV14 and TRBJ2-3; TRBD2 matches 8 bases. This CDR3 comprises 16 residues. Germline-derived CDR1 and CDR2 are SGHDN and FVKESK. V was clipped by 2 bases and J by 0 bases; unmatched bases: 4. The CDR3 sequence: CASSQSLADSTDTQYF. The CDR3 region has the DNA TGTGCCAGCAGCCAATCACTAGCGGATAGCACAGATACGCAGTATTTT.

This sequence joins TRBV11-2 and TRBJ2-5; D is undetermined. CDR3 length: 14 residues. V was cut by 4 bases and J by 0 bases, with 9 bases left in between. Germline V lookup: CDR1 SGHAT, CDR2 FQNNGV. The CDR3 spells CASSSFLDQETQYF. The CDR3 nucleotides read TGTGCCAGCAGCTCCTTTCTTGACCAAGAGACCCAGTACTTC.

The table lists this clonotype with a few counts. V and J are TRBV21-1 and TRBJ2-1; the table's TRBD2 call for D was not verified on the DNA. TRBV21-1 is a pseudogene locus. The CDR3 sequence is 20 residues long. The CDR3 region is CASSKSPLTSGSFSYNEQFF. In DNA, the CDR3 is TGTGCCAGCAGCAAAAGTCCCTTAACTAGCGGGAGTTTCTCCTACAATGAGCAGTTCTTC.

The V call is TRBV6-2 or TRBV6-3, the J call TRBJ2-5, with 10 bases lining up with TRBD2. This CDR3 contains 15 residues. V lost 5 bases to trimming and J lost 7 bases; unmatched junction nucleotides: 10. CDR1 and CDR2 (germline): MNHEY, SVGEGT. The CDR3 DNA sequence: TGTGCCAGCAGTGAGACTAGCGGGCCCCCAGGGACCCAGTACTTC. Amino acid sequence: CASSETSGPPGTQYF.

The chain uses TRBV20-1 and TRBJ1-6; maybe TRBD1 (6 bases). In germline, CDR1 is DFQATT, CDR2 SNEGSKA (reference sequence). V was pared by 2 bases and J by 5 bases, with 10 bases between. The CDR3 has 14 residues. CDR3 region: CSARMGADNSPLHF. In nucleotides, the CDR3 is TGCAGTGCTAGAATGGGGGCGGATAATTCACCCCTCCACTTT.

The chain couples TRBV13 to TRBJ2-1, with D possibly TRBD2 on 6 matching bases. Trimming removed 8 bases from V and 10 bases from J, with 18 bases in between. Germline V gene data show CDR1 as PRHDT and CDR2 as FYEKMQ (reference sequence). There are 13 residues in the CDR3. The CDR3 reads CASRPGLSPEQFF. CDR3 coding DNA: TGTGCCAGCCGACCTGGACTATCCCCCGAGCAGTTCTTC.

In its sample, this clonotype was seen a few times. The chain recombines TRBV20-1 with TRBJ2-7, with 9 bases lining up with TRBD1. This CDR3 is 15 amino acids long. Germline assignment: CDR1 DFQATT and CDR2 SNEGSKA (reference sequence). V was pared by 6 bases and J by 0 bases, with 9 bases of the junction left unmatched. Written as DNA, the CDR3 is TGCAGTGCCCGGACAGGGGCTAGGAGCTCCTACGAGCAGTACTTC. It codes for CSARTGARSSYEQYF.

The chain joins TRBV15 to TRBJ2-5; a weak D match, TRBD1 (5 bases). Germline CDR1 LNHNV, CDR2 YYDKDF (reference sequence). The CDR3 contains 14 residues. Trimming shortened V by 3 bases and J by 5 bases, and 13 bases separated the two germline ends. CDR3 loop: CATSRDTGLETQYF. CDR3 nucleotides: TGTGCCACCAGCAGGGACACAGGATTGGAGACCCAGTACTTC.

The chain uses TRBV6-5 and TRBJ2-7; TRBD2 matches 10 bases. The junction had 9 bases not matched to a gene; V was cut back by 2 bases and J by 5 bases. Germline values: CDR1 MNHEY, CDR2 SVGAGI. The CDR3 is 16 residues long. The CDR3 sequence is CASSYGLAGGVNEQYF. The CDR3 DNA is TGTGCCAGCAGTTACGGCTTAGCGGGAGGAGTAAACGAGCAGTACTTC.

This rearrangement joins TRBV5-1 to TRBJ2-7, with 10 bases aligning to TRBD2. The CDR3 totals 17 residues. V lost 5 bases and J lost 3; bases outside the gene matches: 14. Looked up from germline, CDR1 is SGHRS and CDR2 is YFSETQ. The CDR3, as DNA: TGCGCCAGCAGTTCCGGGACTAGCGCGAGGCCGGGCTACGAGCAGTACTTC. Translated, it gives CASSSGTSARPGYEQYF.

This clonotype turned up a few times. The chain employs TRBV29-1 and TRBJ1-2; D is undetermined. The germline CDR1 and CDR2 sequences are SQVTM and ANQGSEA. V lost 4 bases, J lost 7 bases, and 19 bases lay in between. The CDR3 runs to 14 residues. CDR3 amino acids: CSVGDDTLAFGYTF. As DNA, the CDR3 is TGCAGCGTTGGGGATGACACCCTCGCTTTTGGCTACACCTTC.

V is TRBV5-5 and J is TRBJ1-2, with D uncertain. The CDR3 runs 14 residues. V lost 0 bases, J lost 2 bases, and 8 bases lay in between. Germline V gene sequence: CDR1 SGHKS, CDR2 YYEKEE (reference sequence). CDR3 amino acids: CASSLATINYGYTF. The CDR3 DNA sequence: TGTGCCAGCAGCTTGGCCACGATCAACTATGGCTACACCTTC.

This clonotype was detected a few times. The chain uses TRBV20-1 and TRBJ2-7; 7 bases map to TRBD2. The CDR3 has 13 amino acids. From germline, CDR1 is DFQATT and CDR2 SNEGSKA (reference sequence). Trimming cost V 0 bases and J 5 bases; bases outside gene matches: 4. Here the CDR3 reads CSARDAGEHEQYF. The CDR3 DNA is TGCAGTGCTAGAGATGCGGGAGAACACGAGCAGTACTTC.

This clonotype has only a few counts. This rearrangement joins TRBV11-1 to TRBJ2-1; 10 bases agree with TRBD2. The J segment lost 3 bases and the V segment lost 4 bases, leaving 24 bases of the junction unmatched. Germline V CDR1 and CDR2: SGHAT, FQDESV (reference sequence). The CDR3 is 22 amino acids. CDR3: CASSSTEAGTSEDGDHYNEQFF. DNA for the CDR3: TGTGCCAGCAGCTCGACTGAAGCCGGGACTAGCGAGGATGGGGACCACTACAATGAGCAGTTCTTC.

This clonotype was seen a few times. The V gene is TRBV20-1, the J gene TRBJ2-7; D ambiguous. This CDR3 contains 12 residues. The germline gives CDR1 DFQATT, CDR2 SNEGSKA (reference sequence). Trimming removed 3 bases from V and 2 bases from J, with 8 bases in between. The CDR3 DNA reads TGCAGTGCTAGCGCTCGGACCTACGAGCAGTACTTC. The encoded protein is CSASARTYEQYF.

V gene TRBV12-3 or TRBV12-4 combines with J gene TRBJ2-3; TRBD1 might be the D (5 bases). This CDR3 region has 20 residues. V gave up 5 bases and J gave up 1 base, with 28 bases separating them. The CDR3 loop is CASSPFAPSRGVTRTDTQYF. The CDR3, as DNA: TGTGCCAGCAGTCCCTTCGCCCCTTCTAGGGGCGTCACTCGCACAGATACGCAGTATTTT.

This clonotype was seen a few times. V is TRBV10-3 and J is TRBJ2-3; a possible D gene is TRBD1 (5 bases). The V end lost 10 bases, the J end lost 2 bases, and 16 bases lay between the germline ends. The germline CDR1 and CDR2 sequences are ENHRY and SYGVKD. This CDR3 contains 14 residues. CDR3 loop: CATRTPDFTDTQYF. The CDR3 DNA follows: TGTGCCACCCGGACACCTGACTTCACAGATACGCAGTATTTT.

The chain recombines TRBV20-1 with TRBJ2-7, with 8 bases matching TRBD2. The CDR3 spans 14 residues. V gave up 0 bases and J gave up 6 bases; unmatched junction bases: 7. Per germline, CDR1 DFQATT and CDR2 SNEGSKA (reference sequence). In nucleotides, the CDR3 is TGCAGTGCTAGAGAGTCAGCGGGAGTTGGCGAGCAGTACTTC. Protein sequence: CSARESAGVGEQYF.

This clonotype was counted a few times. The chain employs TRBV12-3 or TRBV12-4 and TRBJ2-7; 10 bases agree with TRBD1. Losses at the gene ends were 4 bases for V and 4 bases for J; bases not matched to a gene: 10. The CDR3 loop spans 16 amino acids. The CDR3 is CASSSFSGTGAYEQYF. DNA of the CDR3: TGTGCCAGCAGTTCATTTTCCGGGACAGGGGCGTACGAGCAGTACTTC.

This chain's CDR3 is CASSQEGDAFTDTQYF. In nucleotides, the CDR3 is TGTGCCAGCAGCCAAGAGGGGGACGCCTTCACAGATACGCAGTATTTT. The chain employs TRBV4-2 and TRBJ2-3; perhaps D is TRBD1 or TRBD2 (5 bases each). From germline, CDR1 is LGHNA and CDR2 YNFKEQ. This CDR3 has 16 residues. The germline V and J ends were trimmed by 0 bases and 2 bases, with 12 bases remaining between them.

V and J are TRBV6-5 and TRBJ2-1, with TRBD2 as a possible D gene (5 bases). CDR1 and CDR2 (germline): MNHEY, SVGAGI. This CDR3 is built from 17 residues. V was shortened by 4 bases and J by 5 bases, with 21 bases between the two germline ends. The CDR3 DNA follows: TGTGCCAGCAGTTGCTCGATGAGAGGAGGTAGGGACAATGAGCAGTTCTTC. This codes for CASSCSMRGGRDNEQFF.

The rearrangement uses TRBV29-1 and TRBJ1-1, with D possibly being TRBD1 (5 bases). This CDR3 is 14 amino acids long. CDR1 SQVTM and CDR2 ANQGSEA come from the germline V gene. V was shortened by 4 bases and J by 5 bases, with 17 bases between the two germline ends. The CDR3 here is CSVATRVKGTEAFF. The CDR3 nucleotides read TGCAGCGTTGCGACCAGGGTGAAGGGGACTGAAGCTTTCTTT.

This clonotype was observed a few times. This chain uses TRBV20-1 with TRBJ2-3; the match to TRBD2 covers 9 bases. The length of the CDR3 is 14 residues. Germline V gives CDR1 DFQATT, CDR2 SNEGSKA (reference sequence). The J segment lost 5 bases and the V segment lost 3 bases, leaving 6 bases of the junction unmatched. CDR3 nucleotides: TGCAGTGCTAGTTCTAGCGGGGTAGGAGATACGCAGTATTTT. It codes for CSASSSGVGDTQYF.

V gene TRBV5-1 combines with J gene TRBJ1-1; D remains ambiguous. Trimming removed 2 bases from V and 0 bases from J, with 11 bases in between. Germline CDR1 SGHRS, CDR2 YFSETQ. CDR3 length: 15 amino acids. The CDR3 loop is CASSLGTAMNTEAFF. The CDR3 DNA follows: TGCGCCAGCAGCTTAGGAACAGCGATGAACACTGAAGCTTTCTTT.